Below are 20 T cell receptor beta chains sequenced from a single sample in a study of shared clonotypes between healthy human individuals. This table comes from immunoSEQ multiplex PCR, and its TCRdb copy is limited to in-frame clones, with some not included. The data show fewer than 1.8 million clones, 97% to 99% seen once. The sample was naive CD4+ T cells sorted from blood. Subset defined: CD45RA+ positively selected. The receptor source for this set is a young man in good health.

The chain combines TRBV9 with TRBJ2-5, with 11 bases matching TRBD2. CDR3 size: 15 residues. V shed 4 bases, J shed 3 bases, and the junction held 5 bases outside the gene matches. Germline V CDR1 and CDR2: SGDLS, YYNGEE. Here the CDR3 reads CASSRSSGREETQYF. DNA for the CDR3: TGTGCCAGCAGCCGGAGTAGCGGGAGGGAAGAGACCCAGTACTTC. Full variable domain (remainder filled in from reference TRBV9 and TRBJ2-5): DSGVTQTPKHLITATGQRVTLRCSPRSGDLSVYWYQQSLDQGLQFLIQYYNGEERAKGNILERFSAQQFPDLHSELNLSSLELGDSALYFCASSRSSGREETQYFGPGTRLLVL.

This sequence joins TRBV4-2 and TRBJ2-3; D perhaps matches TRBD2 (6 bases). Trimming removed 0 bases from V and 5 bases from J, with 15 bases in between. Germline V CDR1 and CDR2: LGHNA, YNFKEQ. The CDR3 is 16 amino acids. The CDR3 spells CASSQEQAGLQDTQYF. CDR3 nucleotide sequence: TGTGCCAGCAGCCAAGAACAAGCGGGCCTCCAAGATACGCAGTATTTT.

The chain joins TRBV9 to TRBJ1-5, with D unresolved. This CDR3 comprises 15 residues. The V end was cut by 4 bases, the J end by 4 bases, with 15 bases between. CDR1 and CDR2 from the germline V gene are SGDLS and YYNGEE. The CDR3 loop is CASSPDWAGNQPQHF. As DNA, the CDR3 is TGTGCCAGCAGCCCAGATTGGGCCGGAAATCAGCCCCAGCATTTT.

This clone appeared a single time. The J gene is TRBJ2-7, the V gene TRBV18; 7 bases are a match to TRBD1. This CDR3 comprises 17 residues. Germline trimming cut 4 bases from V and 1 base from J; bases unmatched to any gene: 13. CDR1 is KGHSH and CDR2 is LQKENI in the germline V gene. CDR3 in amino acids: CASSRSTGRVKSYEQYF. In DNA form, the CDR3 reads TGTGCCAGCTCACGGTCGACAGGGCGGGTTAAATCCTACGAGCAGTACTTC. Full variable domain (rest looked up from reference TRBV18 and TRBJ2-7): NAGVMQNPRHLVRRRGQEARLRCSPMKGHSHVYWYRQLPEEGLKFMVYLQKENIIDESGMPKERFSAEFPKEGPSILRIQQVVRGDSAAYFCASSRSTGRVKSYEQYFGPGTRLTVT.

J is TRBJ1-3 and V is TRBV5-4, with D uncertain. Per the germline V gene, CDR1 is SGHNT and CDR2 is YYREEE (reference sequence). CDR3 length: 11 amino acids. Trimming shortened V by 1 base and J by 8 bases, and 4 bases separated the two germline ends. In nucleotides, the CDR3 is TGTGCCAGCAGCTTGTTGGACACCATATATTTT. Its translation is CASSLLDTIYF.

The V and J genes are TRBV18 and TRBJ2-6; 7 nucleotides align to TRBD1. With 6 bases clipped from V and 7 bases from J, the junction kept 9 bases outside the gene matches. This CDR3 is 15 amino acids long. Germline-derived CDR1 and CDR2 are KGHSH and LQKENI. DNA for the CDR3: TGTGCCAGCTCCGCGACAGGGCGAGGTGCCAACGTCCTGACTTTC. Translated, it gives CASSATGRGANVLTF.

This chain uses TRBV11-2 with TRBJ2-2; no definite D call. V dropped 1 base and J dropped 7 bases, with 13 bases sitting between them. This CDR3 spans 15 amino acids. Germline V gene data show CDR1 as SGHAT and CDR2 as FQNNGV. The CDR3 loop is CASSLVRVGSGELFF. The DNA for the CDR3 is TGTGCCAGCAGCTTAGTTCGGGTCGGTAGCGGGGAGCTGTTTTTT.

This sequence joins TRBV7-8 and TRBJ2-2; the D gene could be TRBD1 or TRBD2 (6 bases each). V lost 5 bases and J 0 bases, leaving 22 bases between the germline ends. The CDR3 is made up of 19 amino acids. Germline V gene lookup returns CDR1 SGHVS and CDR2 FQNEAQ. The CDR3 coding sequence is TGTGCCAGCAGCACCGAACAAGGGGGGACATTCTCGAACACCGGGGAGCTGTTTTTT. Its translation: CASSTEQGGTFSNTGELFF. The full variable domain, its missing parts supplied by reference TRBV7-8 and TRBJ2-2, is GAGVSQSPRYKVAKRGQDVALRCDPISGHVSLFWYQQALGQGPEFLTYFQNEAQLDKSGLPSDRFFAERPEGSVSTLKIQRTQQEDSAVYLCASSTEQGGTFSNTGELFFGEGSRLTVL.

This rearrangement joins TRBV28 to TRBJ2-5, with no clear D. The CDR3 length is 12 residues. V gave up 2 bases and J gave up 7 bases, with 8 bases separating them. Germline V lookup: CDR1 MDHEN, CDR2 SYDVKM. The CDR3 sequence: CASSLAVGTQYF. In nucleotides, the CDR3 is TGTGCCAGCAGTTTAGCGGTAGGGACCCAGTACTTC.

This chain links TRBV5-1 with TRBJ2-3; the D gene is possibly TRBD2 (6 bases). V gave up 5 bases and J gave up 3 bases, with 10 bases separating them. The CDR3 is 13 amino acids. Germline V CDR1 and CDR2: SGHRS, YFSETQ. The CDR3 DNA sequence: TGCGCCAGCAGGGAGGAGGGGACAGATACGCAGTATTTT. Translation gives CASREEGTDTQYF. Combining the CDR3 with reference TRBV5-1 and TRBJ2-3 gives the whole variable domain KAGVTQTPRYLIKTRGQQVTLSCSPISGHRSVSWYQQTPGQGLQFLFEYFSETQRNKGNFPGRFSGRQFSNSRSEMNVSTLELGDSALYLCASREEGTDTQYFGPGTRLTVL.

The V and J genes are TRBV4-3 and TRBJ1-2; D call uncertain. The CDR3 length is 13 residues. Germline loops: CDR1 LGHNA, CDR2 YSLEER. Trimming stripped 0 bases from V and 3 bases from J, with 5 bases between. CDR3 in amino acids: CASSQDMYYGYTF. CDR3 nucleotide sequence: TGCGCCAGCAGCCAAGACATGTACTATGGCTACACCTTC.

The rearrangement joins TRBV11-2 to TRBJ2-7, with 7 positions matching TRBD2. Germline trimming cut 6 bases from V and 4 bases from J; bases unmatched to any gene: 15. This CDR3 region has 16 residues. CDR1 is SGHAT and CDR2 is FQNNGV in the germline V gene. The DNA of the CDR3 is TGTGCCAGCAGTTTGGGTACGGGAGGATATCGATACGAGCAGTACTTC. It yields the protein CASSLGTGGYRYEQYF. Supplemented by reference TRBV11-2 and TRBJ2-7, the full variable domain reads EAGVAQSPRYKIIEKRQSVAFWCNPISGHATLYWYQQILGQGPKLLIQFQNNGVVDDSQLPKDRFSAERLKGVDSTLKIQPAKLEDSAVYLCASSLGTGGYRYEQYFGPGTRLTVT.

This clone was detected only once. This same CDR3 is encoded by further DNA sequences in the sample. The V gene is TRBV18, the J gene TRBJ2-5; 11 nucleotides align to TRBD1. The CDR3 is 15 amino acids. V lost 2 bases and J lost 2; bases outside the gene matches: 1. Germline V gene sequence: CDR1 KGHSH, CDR2 LQKENI. In DNA form, the CDR3 reads TGTGCCAGCTCACCAGGGACAGGGGGTCAAGAGACCCAGTACTTC. It specifies CASSPGTGGQETQYF.

With regard to this clone: This specimen includes other DNA sequences encoding the same CDR3. The chain carries TRBV5-1 and TRBJ2-1, with TRBD1 as a possible D gene (5 bases). The CDR3 is made up of 13 amino acids. Per germline, CDR1 SGHRS and CDR2 YFSETQ. Trimming pared 1 base from V and 5 bases from J, leaving 7 bases between. CDR3 amino acids: CASSLLGHNEQFF. CDR3 coding DNA: TGCGCCAGCAGCTTGCTGGGGCACAATGAGCAGTTCTTC.

About this clone: The junction differs from germline at one of its ends, possibly a read error. The V and J genes are TRBV6-5 and TRBJ1-2; 8 bases are a match to TRBD1. CDR3 size: 13 residues. CDR1 is MNHEY, CDR2 SVGAGI, per germline. In DNA, the CDR3 is TGTGCCAGCAGTTCCCGGGACAGGAGCCGCCCGGCCTTC. This codes for CASSSRDRSRPAF.

The chain uses TRBV12-5 and TRBJ2-5; 7 bases match TRBD1. This CDR3 has 15 residues. Germline CDR1 is LGHNT and CDR2 is FRNRAP. J gave up 4 bases and V 2 bases, and 7 bases lay outside the gene matches. CDR3 amino acids: CASGLSRRGRETQYF. The CDR3 DNA sequence: TGTGCTAGTGGTTTGTCCCGAAGGGGGCGAGAGACCCAGTACTTC.

This clone appeared a single time. V gene TRBV19 combines with J gene TRBJ1-5; perhaps TRBD1 as D (6 bases). V was cut by 7 bases and J by 1 base, with 14 bases left in between. Germline-derived CDR1 and CDR2 are LNHDA and SQIVND (reference sequence). This CDR3 spans 15 amino acids. The CDR3: CASITGGGSNQPQHF. The CDR3 DNA reads TGTGCCAGTATCACGGGGGGCGGAAGCAATCAGCCCCAGCATTTT.

V is TRBV30 and J is TRBJ2-2; D not certain. Trimming stripped 0 bases from V and 0 bases from J, with 8 bases between. Germline CDR1 is GTSNPN and CDR2 is SVGIG (reference sequence). This CDR3 has 15 amino acids. The CDR3 here is CAWSVLKSNTGELFF. In nucleotides, the CDR3 is TGTGCCTGGAGTGTACTTAAATCGAACACCGGGGAGCTGTTTTTT.

The chain recombines TRBV5-6 with TRBJ2-7; 13 nucleotides align to TRBD2. Germline CDR1 reads SGHDT; CDR2 reads YYEEEE. The CDR3 has 17 residues. V shed 1 base, J shed 4 bases, and the junction held 8 bases outside the gene matches. CDR3 amino acids: CASSLTSGRAGSYEQYF. CDR3 in DNA: TGTGCCAGCAGCTTGACTAGCGGGAGGGCCGGATCTTACGAGCAGTACTTC.

The V and J genes are TRBV28 and TRBJ1-2, with unresolved D. The CDR3 is made up of 13 amino acids. Germline V gives CDR1 MDHEN, CDR2 SYDVKM. Trimming took 8 bases from V and 2 from J, leaving 12 bases between them. CDR3 protein: CASQDPRNYGYTF. DNA for the CDR3: TGTGCCAGCCAAGACCCAAGGAACTATGGCTACACCTTC.